A selection of T cell receptor beta chains follows, all from one sample in a study of CD8+CD57+ T cells in acquired aplastic anemia. Each CDR3 protein is one row after TCRdb ran MiXCR on the reads. The sample lists around 210,000 distinct CDR3 sequences, 65% occurring once. Sequenced material: sorted CD4+, CD8+, or CD8+CD57+ T cells (not recorded which) from PBMCs. The receptors were gathered from a human donor with aplastic anemia. Each CDR3 is given with its conserved first and last residue. Each record gives: CDR3 protein, CDR3 DNA, J gene, clone size, D gene, V gene. D genes are given only for firm matches. Clone size is given for some rows only: seen once, a few or many times, or a class if the clone is expanded.

CASSKGTGGSYEQYF	TGTGCCAGCAGTAAAGGGACAGGGGGCTCCTACGAGCAGTACTTC	TRBJ2-7	many	TRBD1	TRBV6-5
CASSEAGYNQPQHF	TGTGCCAGCAGTGAAGCAGGGTATAATCAGCCCCAGCATTTT	TRBJ1-5	few	.	TRBV25-1
CATSDEGRETQYF	TGTGCCACCAGTGATGAGGGTAGGGAGACCCAGTACTTC	TRBJ2-5	few	.	TRBV24-1
CASSQEVGTNYGYTF	TGTGCCAGCAGCCAAGAAGTAGGAACTAACTATGGCTACACCTTC	TRBJ1-2	many	.	TRBV3-1
CASPGEEDRDQPQHF	TGTGCCAGCCCGGGGGAGGAAGACAGGGATCAGCCCCAGCATTTT	TRBJ1-5	many	TRBD1	TRBV7-8
CSARGQGLSNQPQHF	TGCAGTGCTAGAGGGCAGGGACTTAGCAATCAGCCCCAGCATTTT	TRBJ1-5	.	.	TRBV20-1
CASSFSGTGYEQYF	TGTGCCAGCAGTTTCTCTGGGACAGGCTACGAGCAGTACTTC	TRBJ2-7	few	TRBD1	TRBV28
CASSGLAGGAEQFF	TGTGCCAGCAGCGGACTAGCGGGAGGCGCTGAGCAGTTCTTC	TRBJ2-1	.	TRBD2	TRBV12-3/TRBV12-4
CASSLSQGTDTQYF	TGTGCCAGCAGTTTAAGCCAGGGCACAGATACGCAGTATTTT	TRBJ2-3	.	.	TRBV24-1
CASSPAGTQYEQYF	TGTGCCAGCAGCCCTGCCGGGACCCAATACGAGCAGTACTTC	TRBJ2-7	.	.	TRBV7-6
CATSILRDNNQPQHF	TGTGCCACCAGCATTCTCCGGGACAACAATCAGCCCCAGCATTTT	TRBJ1-5	once	.	TRBV15
CATSALDSQETQYF	TGTGCCACCAGTGCTCTGGACTCCCAAGAGACCCAGTACTTC	TRBJ2-5	.	.	TRBV24-1
CASSRSPLDRDSYEQYF	TGCGCCAGCAGCCGATCTCCTCTGGACAGGGATTCTTACGAGCAGTACTTC	TRBJ2-7	.	TRBD1	TRBV4-1
CSVGQGLTDTQYF	TGCAGCGTGGGACAGGGGCTGACAGATACGCAGTATTTT	TRBJ2-3	.	TRBD1	TRBV29-1
CASTPRDTSSTDTQYF	TGTGCCAGTACTCCCCGGGACACATCTAGCACAGATACGCAGTATTTT	TRBJ2-3	.	.	TRBV19
CASSAKDRVGGELFF	TGTGCCAGCAGCGCCAAAGACAGGGTGGGCGGGGAGCTGTTTTTT	TRBJ2-2	.	TRBD1	TRBV7-9
CASSQVRQGAEYGYTF	TGTGCCAGCAGCCAAGTTCGACAGGGCGCAGAATATGGCTACACCTTC	TRBJ1-2	.	TRBD1	TRBV14
CAPRVKIRGYTF	TGTGCCCCAAGGGTCAAGATAAGAGGCTACACCTTC	TRBJ1-2	.	.	TRBV7-9
CSARDHRVGETQYF	TGCAGTGCTAGAGATCATCGGGTCGGGGAGACCCAGTACTTC	TRBJ2-5	.	.	TRBV20-1
CASSEGTAYGYTF	TGTGCCAGCAGTGAGGGGACAGCCTATGGCTACACCTTC	TRBJ1-2	few	TRBD1	TRBV25-1